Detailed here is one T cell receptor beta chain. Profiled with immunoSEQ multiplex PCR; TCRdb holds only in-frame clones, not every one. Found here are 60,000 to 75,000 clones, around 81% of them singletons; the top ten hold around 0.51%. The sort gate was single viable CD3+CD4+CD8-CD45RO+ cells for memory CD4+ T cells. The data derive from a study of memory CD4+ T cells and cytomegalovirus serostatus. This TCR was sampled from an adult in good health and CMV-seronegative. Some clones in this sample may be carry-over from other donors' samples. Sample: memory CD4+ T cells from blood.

CDR3 region: CASRALGNTIYF. Written as DNA, the CDR3 is TGTGCCAGCAGGGCCTTGGGAAACACCATATATTTT. This rearrangement joins TRBV6-1 to TRBJ1-3; D remains unclear. V lost 6 bases, J lost 4 bases, and 7 bases lay in between. CDR1 is MNHNS and CDR2 is SASEGT in the germline V gene. The CDR3 covers 12 residues.